Listed below are T cell receptor beta chains from one sample, sequenced in a study of PD-1 blockade in classical Hodgkin lymphoma. Libraries were prepared by immunoSEQ multiplex PCR; TCRdb keeps only in-frame clonotypes and omits some of them. Counted here are about 46,000 clones, about three quarters occurring once; the ten biggest clones make up about 10%. This specimen was peripheral blood mononuclear cells (PBMCs), taken at baseline. Receptors originate from a human donor with classical Hodgkin lymphoma. Both conserved end residues are trimmed from each CDR3. A D gene is named only where the DNA matches it firmly.

v_gene: TRBV6-5
j_gene: TRBJ2-1
d_gene: TRBD2
CDR3aa: ASSYRDYHNEQF

v_gene: TRBV6-5
j_gene: TRBJ2-7
d_gene: -
CDR3aa: ASSWGHRYEQY

v_gene: TRBV2
j_gene: TRBJ1-3
d_gene: TRBD1
CDR3aa: ACQRGDRSSGNTIY

v_gene: TRBV6-6
j_gene: TRBJ2-3
d_gene: -
CDR3aa: ASSHPGAGYTDTQY

v_gene: TRBV9
j_gene: TRBJ1-1
d_gene: -
CDR3aa: ASSASPTNTEAF

v_gene: TRBV6-4
j_gene: TRBJ2-2
d_gene: -
CDR3aa: ASSDSPGITGELF

v_gene: TRBV5-1
j_gene: TRBJ2-2
d_gene: TRBD1
CDR3aa: ASSGGTGTTGELF

v_gene: TRBV5-1
j_gene: TRBJ2-1
d_gene: TRBD2
CDR3aa: ASSLGLAGPYNEQF

v_gene: TRBV29-1
j_gene: TRBJ1-1
d_gene: -
CDR3aa: SGSTGTNTEAF

v_gene: TRBV28
j_gene: TRBJ1-1
d_gene: -
CDR3aa: ASSLNGGRAF

v_gene: TRBV29-1
j_gene: TRBJ1-1
d_gene: -
CDR3aa: SVEDGRGNTEAF

v_gene: TRBV6-4
j_gene: TRBJ2-1
d_gene: -
CDR3aa: ARPTGCSYNEQF

v_gene: TRBV5-1
j_gene: TRBJ2-7
d_gene: -
CDR3aa: ASSLALGRGREQY

v_gene: TRBV27
j_gene: TRBJ2-1
d_gene: TRBD2
CDR3aa: ASSWAAGVGGRTYNEQF

v_gene: TRBV7-8
j_gene: TRBJ1-3
d_gene: TRBD1
CDR3aa: ASSSRTGNSGNTIY

v_gene: TRBV25-1
j_gene: TRBJ2-7
d_gene: -
CDR3aa: ASSEWSTYEQY

v_gene: TRBV25-1
j_gene: TRBJ1-2
d_gene: -
CDR3aa: ASSGRDHYGYT

v_gene: TRBV9
j_gene: TRBJ2-3
d_gene: -
CDR3aa: ASSEGGLFTDTQY

v_gene: TRBV27
j_gene: TRBJ2-1
d_gene: TRBD2
CDR3aa: ASSGLAGIYNEQF

v_gene: TRBV11-3
j_gene: TRBJ2-7
d_gene: TRBD2
CDR3aa: ASSQRLAAGDEQY

v_gene: TRBV9
j_gene: TRBJ2-3
d_gene: TRBD2
CDR3aa: ASSVDAGGQADTQY

v_gene: TRBV9
j_gene: TRBJ2-7
d_gene: -
CDR3aa: ASSVGVPGAGEQY

v_gene: TRBV19
j_gene: TRBJ1-2
d_gene: -
CDR3aa: ASSISAGSLRSGYT

v_gene: TRBV5-1
j_gene: TRBJ1-2
d_gene: -
CDR3aa: ASSSAGQNYGYT

v_gene: TRBV29-1
j_gene: TRBJ2-1
d_gene: TRBD2
CDR3aa: SVRLFSSGNEQF

v_gene: TRBV6-6
j_gene: TRBJ1-2
d_gene: -
CDR3aa: ASSTLAVRGYT

v_gene: TRBV5-4
j_gene: TRBJ1-2
d_gene: -
CDR3aa: ASSLGGNYGYT

v_gene: TRBV9
j_gene: TRBJ2-2
d_gene: -
CDR3aa: ASSVPFSGGGSTGELF

v_gene: TRBV9
j_gene: TRBJ2-7
d_gene: -
CDR3aa: ASSGHGTGTYEQY

v_gene: TRBV18
j_gene: TRBJ1-1
d_gene: -
CDR3aa: ASSPRTTLNTEAF

v_gene: TRBV4-1
j_gene: TRBJ2-2
d_gene: -
CDR3aa: ASSNGLNTGELF

v_gene: TRBV19
j_gene: TRBJ2-1
d_gene: -
CDR3aa: ASKDWDNEQF

v_gene: TRBV6-1
j_gene: TRBJ1-6
d_gene: -
CDR3aa: ASLPGTNSPLH

v_gene: TRBV5-1
j_gene: TRBJ1-5
d_gene: TRBD1
CDR3aa: ASSVYRGQPQH

v_gene: TRBV5-4
j_gene: TRBJ2-1
d_gene: TRBD2
CDR3aa: ASSDPSGEAGNEQF

v_gene: TRBV7-6
j_gene: TRBJ2-7
d_gene: TRBD2
CDR3aa: ASSVLGGRIYEQY